Each of the 10 T cell receptor beta chains below was sequenced from the same sample in a study of metastatic and nonmetastatic thyroid tumors. TCRdb ran MiXCR on the PCR reads. Of tens of thousands of clones in the sample, 20% to 25% were seen once. Every patient was untreated before thyroid surgery. The sample comprised blood. Every receptor here comes from a male donor with papillary thyroid cancer or a benign thyroid nodule (not recorded which). Some clones in this sample may be carry-over from other donors' samples.

By share of the sample, this clone is medium-sized. The V gene is TRBV15, the J gene TRBJ2-3, with 12 positions matching TRBD2. The CDR3 contains 17 residues. V shed 0 bases and J 3 bases; nucleotides not matched to a gene: 4. Germline values: CDR1 LNHNV, CDR2 YYDKDF (reference sequence). CDR3 region: CATSRDLAGGPTDTQYF. The CDR3 coding sequence is TGTGCCACCAGCAGAGATCTAGCGGGAGGGCCGACAGATACGCAGTATTTT.

The chain uses TRBV5-8 and TRBJ1-2; the match to TRBD1 covers 7 bases. CDR1 SGHTS and CDR2 YDEGEE come from the germline V gene. The length of the CDR3 is 14 residues. The ends lost 1 base at V and 2 bases at J; junction bases unmatched: 2. CDR3 loop: CASSLWDRNYGYTF. CDR3 nucleotides: TGTGCCAGCAGCTTGTGGGACAGAAACTATGGCTACACCTTC. Drawing the rest from reference TRBV5-8 and TRBJ1-2, the complete variable domain is EAGVTQSPTHLIKTRGQQATLRCSPISGHTSVYWYQQALGLGLQFLLWYDEGEERNRGNFPPRFSGRQFPNYSSELNVNALELEDSALYLCASSLWDRNYGYTFGSGTRLTVV.

V usage is TRBV6-5 and J usage is TRBJ1-2; TRBD1 aligns across 9 bases. This CDR3 is 13 amino acids long. The V gene's germline CDR1 is MNHEY and CDR2 SVGAGI. J gave up 10 bases and V 2 bases, and 5 bases lay outside the gene matches. In DNA form, the CDR3 reads TGTGCCAGCAGTTACGAGGGACAGGGTGCCTACACCTTC. Its translation is CASSYEGQGAYTF.

The rearrangement links TRBV20-1 to TRBJ1-1; 10 bases match TRBD1. Per germline, CDR1 DFQATT and CDR2 SNEGSKA (reference sequence). The CDR3 is 14 residues long. J was trimmed by 6 bases and V by 5 bases; bases with no gene match: 9. CDR3 residues: CSADTGTGVPEAFF. The CDR3, as DNA: TGCAGTGCTGATACCGGGACAGGGGTCCCTGAAGCTTTCTTT.

This clone was recorded many times. V is TRBV14 and J is TRBJ2-2, with D perhaps TRBD1 or TRBD2 (5 bases each). CDR3 length: 16 amino acids. Germline V gene sequence: CDR1 SGHDN, CDR2 FVKESK. V was cut by 7 bases and J by 0 bases, with 15 bases left in between. The CDR3 region has the DNA TGTGCCAGCAACTTGGGACCGCGATCGAACACCGGGGAGCTGTTTTTT. The encoded protein is CASNLGPRSNTGELFF.

In this sample, this clone turned up a few times. The rearrangement links TRBV2 to TRBJ2-7; 8 bases fit TRBD2. From germline, CDR1 is SNHLY and CDR2 FYNNEI. The CDR3 covers 15 residues. The trim removed 6 bases at V and 5 bases at J, leaving 12 bases unmatched. CDR3 region: CASSEPSGSLNEQYF. CDR3 DNA: TGTGCCAGCAGCGAACCCAGCGGGAGTTTAAACGAGCAGTACTTC.

The sample holds many counts of this clone. This chain joins TRBV9 and TRBJ1-3; the match to TRBD1 covers 7 bases. The length of the CDR3 is 16 residues. CDR1 SGDLS and CDR2 YYNGEE come from the germline V gene. With 2 bases clipped from V and 1 base from J, the junction kept 6 bases outside the gene matches. The CDR3 coding sequence is TGTGCCAGCAGCGTGTCGCCGACAGGGTCTGGAAACACCATATATTTT. Amino acids: CASSVSPTGSGNTIYF.

This clone has just a few counts. The V gene is TRBV19, the J gene TRBJ2-3; 8 bases align to TRBD1. The junction had 12 bases not matched to a gene; V was cut back by 11 bases and J by 8 bases. The germline V gene encodes CDR1 LNHDA and CDR2 SQIVND (reference sequence). The CDR3 contains 13 residues. For the CDR3, the DNA is TGTGCCGTCCAGGGGGCGCTTGCCGGTACGCAGTATTTT. Translating gives CAVQGALAGTQYF.

This clone was picked up a small number of times. The chain uses TRBV7-9 and TRBJ2-1, with a possible D match to TRBD1 (6 bases). The CDR3 is 11 amino acids. Germline CDR1 and CDR2: SEHNR and FQNEAQ (reference sequence). V lost 10 bases and J lost 7, with 11 bases in between. CDR3 DNA: TGTGCCACCCAAACAGGGAATGAGCAGTTCTTC. It yields the protein CATQTGNEQFF.

Details on this clone: The junction differs from germline at one of its ends, possibly a read error. The chain is built from TRBV6-2 or TRBV6-3 and TRBJ2-7; 8 nucleotides align to TRBD2. The CDR3 consists of 16 residues. CDR1 MNHEY and CDR2 SVGEGT come from the germline V gene. The CDR3 loop is CASSPRGAGVPGEQYF. DNA of the CDR3: TGTGCCAGCAGCCCCCGGGGAGCGGGAGTGCCTGGTGAGCAGTACTTT.